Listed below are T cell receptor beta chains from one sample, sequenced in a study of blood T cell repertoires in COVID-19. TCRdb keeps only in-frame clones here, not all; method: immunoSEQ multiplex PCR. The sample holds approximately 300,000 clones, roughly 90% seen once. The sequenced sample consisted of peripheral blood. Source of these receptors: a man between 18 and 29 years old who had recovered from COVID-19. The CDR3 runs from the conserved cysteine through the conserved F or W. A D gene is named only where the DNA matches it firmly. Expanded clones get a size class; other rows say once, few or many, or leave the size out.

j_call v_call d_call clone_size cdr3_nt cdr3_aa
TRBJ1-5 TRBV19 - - TGTGCCAGTATTATCGCGGGGAATAGCAATCAGCCCCAGCATTTT CASIIAGNSNQPQHF
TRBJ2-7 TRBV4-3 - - TGCGCCAGCAGCCTACAGTTGCCGGCCTTGTACGAGCAGTACTTC CASSLQLPALYEQYF
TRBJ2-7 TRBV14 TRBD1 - TGTGCCAGCAGCCAGGTGGGACAGGGAGATTACGAGCAGTACTTC CASSQVGQGDYEQYF
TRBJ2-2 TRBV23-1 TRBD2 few TGCGCCAGCAGTGTTACTAGCGGGGCGCAACTGAACACCGGGGAGCTGTTTTTT CASSVTSGAQLNTGELFF
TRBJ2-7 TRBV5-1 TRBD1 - TGCGCCAGCAGCCCGGGACAGGGGAGCTACGAGCAGTACTTC CASSPGQGSYEQYF
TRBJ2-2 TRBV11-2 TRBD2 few TGTGCCAGCAGCCCCTTCCTAGCGGGAGTAGGCGGGGAGCTGTTTTTT CASSPFLAGVGGELFF
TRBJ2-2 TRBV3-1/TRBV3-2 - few TGTGCCAGCAGCGTCCGAGGCACCGGGGAGCTGTTTTTT CASSVRGTGELFF
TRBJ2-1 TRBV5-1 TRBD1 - TGCGCCAGCAGCTTGAAGTCCGGTCCGGGACAGGGGGACAATGAGCAGTTCTTC CASSLKSGPGQGDNEQFF
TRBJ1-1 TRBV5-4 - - TGTGCCAGCGGTAAACACAACACTGAAGCTTTCTTT CASGKHNTEAFF
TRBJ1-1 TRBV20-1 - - TGCAGTGCTGGGGGGGGGCTGGAAGCTTTCTTT CSAGGGLEAFF
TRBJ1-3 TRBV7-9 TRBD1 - TGTGCCAGCAGCTTAGGGGGGACAGATCCTGGAAACACCATATATTTT CASSLGGTDPGNTIYF
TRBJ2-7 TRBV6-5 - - TGTGCCAGCAGTTGGGCCAGGGATTCCGTAGAGCAGTACTTC CASSWARDSVEQYF
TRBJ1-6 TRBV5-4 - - TGTGCCAGCAGCCAATATAATTCACCCCTCCACTTT CASSQYNSPLHF
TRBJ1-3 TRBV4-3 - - TGCGCCAGCAGCCAGGGGGGGGGCAGGGGCGGTGGAAACACCATATATTTT CASSQGGGRGGGNTIYF
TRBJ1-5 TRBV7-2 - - TGTGCCAGCAGCCCGGACAGTCAAAGCAATCAGCCCCAGCATTTT CASSPDSQSNQPQHF
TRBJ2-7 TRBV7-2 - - TGTGCCAGCAGCCGGGGGAGCCCCACCTACGAGCAGTACTTC CASSRGSPTYEQYF
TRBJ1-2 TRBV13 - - TGTGCCAGCAGCCTCGCGAGTGGCTACACCTTC CASSLASGYTF
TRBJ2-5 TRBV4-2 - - TGTGCCAGCAGCCAAGATGCGGGAACGAGGTCCGGGACCCAGTACTTC CASSQDAGTRSGTQYF
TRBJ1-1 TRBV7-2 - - TGTGCCAGCAGCTTAGCGGGGGCCGCTTTCTTT CASSLAGAAFF
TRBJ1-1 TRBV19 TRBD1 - TGTGCCAGTAGTATAACAGGGGGCCGCACTGAAGCTTTCTTT CASSITGGRTEAFF
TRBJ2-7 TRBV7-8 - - TGTGCCAGCAGCTTAGCGCTCGGCTACGAGCAGTACTTC CASSLALGYEQYF
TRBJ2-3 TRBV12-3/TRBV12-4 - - TGTGCCAGCAGTTGGGGCACTCCGGATACGCAGTATTTT CASSWGTPDTQYF
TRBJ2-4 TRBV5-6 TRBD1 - TGTGCCAGCAGCCCCTGGGACAGGGAGGTAGAGAGGAACATTCAGTACTTC CASSPWDREVERNIQYF
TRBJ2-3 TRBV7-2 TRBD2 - TGTGCCAGCAGCTCAACGGGACTAGCGGGGGTGAGACCGCAGTATTTT CASSSTGLAGVRPQYF
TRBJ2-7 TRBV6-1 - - TGTGCCAGCAGTGAGGCCGCAGACGAGCAGTACTTC CASSEAADEQYF
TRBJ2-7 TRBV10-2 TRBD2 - TGCGCCAGCAGGGGACTAGCGGGGTCCTACGAGCAGTACTTC CASRGLAGSYEQYF
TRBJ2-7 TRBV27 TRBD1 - TGTGCCAGCAGACCAGGACAGGGAAGTATCTACGAGCAGTACTTC CASRPGQGSIYEQYF
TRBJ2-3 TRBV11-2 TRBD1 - TGTGCCAGCAGCACACCCACCGGAGACAGGGGCCCAGCAGATACGCAGTATTTT CASSTPTGDRGPADTQYF
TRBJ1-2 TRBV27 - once TGTGCCAGCCCTCCCCCCGAGGGAGGATATGGCTACACCTTC CASPPPEGGYGYTF